This is a list of T cell receptor beta chains from one sample in a study of T cells in Graves' hyperthyroidism and ophthalmopathy. MiXCR was run by TCRdb on the multiplex PCR reads, yielding one entry per CDR3 protein. Of approximately 250,000 distinct CDR3 sequences listed, approximately 25% are singletons. The sequenced sample consisted of blood. Every receptor here comes from a woman aged 35 to 49 with Graves' ophthalmopathy. CDR3s leave out the opening cysteine and the closing phenylalanine or tryptophan. Each record gives: V gene, J gene, CDR3 protein.

TRBV27	TRBJ1-5	ASIGRLNQPQH
TRBV6-5	TRBJ2-5	ASGLGNRGRWETQY
TRBV18	TRBJ1-5	ASSPRAGFVNQPQH
TRBV13	TRBJ2-1	ASSQGLEEQF
TRBV29-1	TRBJ1-1	SGCRDRGGKAF
TRBV20-1	TRBJ2-7	SARDIEGGSYEQY
TRBV13	TRBJ2-5	ASSLRTSGSKETQY
TRBV24-1	TRBJ2-3	ATSGELAGADTQY
TRBV12-3/TRBV12-4	TRBJ2-2	ASNSRQGLSGELF
TRBV6-2/TRBV6-3	TRBJ2-4	ASRREQGEGAKNIQY
TRBV13	TRBJ1-1	ASSFLTENTEAF
TRBV12-3/TRBV12-4	TRBJ2-5	ASSLKGETQH
TRBV12-5	TRBJ2-7	ASGLVIGTDSSYEQY
TRBV7-9	TRBJ2-5	ASSPQRLVNYETQY
TRBV28	TRBJ1-1	ASSLPSLGRTEAF
TRBV29-1	TRBJ1-3	SVSQGAGNTIY
TRBV7-2	TRBJ1-5	ASSPEGSYTGPQH
TRBV2	TRBJ1-5	ASTRESDQPQH